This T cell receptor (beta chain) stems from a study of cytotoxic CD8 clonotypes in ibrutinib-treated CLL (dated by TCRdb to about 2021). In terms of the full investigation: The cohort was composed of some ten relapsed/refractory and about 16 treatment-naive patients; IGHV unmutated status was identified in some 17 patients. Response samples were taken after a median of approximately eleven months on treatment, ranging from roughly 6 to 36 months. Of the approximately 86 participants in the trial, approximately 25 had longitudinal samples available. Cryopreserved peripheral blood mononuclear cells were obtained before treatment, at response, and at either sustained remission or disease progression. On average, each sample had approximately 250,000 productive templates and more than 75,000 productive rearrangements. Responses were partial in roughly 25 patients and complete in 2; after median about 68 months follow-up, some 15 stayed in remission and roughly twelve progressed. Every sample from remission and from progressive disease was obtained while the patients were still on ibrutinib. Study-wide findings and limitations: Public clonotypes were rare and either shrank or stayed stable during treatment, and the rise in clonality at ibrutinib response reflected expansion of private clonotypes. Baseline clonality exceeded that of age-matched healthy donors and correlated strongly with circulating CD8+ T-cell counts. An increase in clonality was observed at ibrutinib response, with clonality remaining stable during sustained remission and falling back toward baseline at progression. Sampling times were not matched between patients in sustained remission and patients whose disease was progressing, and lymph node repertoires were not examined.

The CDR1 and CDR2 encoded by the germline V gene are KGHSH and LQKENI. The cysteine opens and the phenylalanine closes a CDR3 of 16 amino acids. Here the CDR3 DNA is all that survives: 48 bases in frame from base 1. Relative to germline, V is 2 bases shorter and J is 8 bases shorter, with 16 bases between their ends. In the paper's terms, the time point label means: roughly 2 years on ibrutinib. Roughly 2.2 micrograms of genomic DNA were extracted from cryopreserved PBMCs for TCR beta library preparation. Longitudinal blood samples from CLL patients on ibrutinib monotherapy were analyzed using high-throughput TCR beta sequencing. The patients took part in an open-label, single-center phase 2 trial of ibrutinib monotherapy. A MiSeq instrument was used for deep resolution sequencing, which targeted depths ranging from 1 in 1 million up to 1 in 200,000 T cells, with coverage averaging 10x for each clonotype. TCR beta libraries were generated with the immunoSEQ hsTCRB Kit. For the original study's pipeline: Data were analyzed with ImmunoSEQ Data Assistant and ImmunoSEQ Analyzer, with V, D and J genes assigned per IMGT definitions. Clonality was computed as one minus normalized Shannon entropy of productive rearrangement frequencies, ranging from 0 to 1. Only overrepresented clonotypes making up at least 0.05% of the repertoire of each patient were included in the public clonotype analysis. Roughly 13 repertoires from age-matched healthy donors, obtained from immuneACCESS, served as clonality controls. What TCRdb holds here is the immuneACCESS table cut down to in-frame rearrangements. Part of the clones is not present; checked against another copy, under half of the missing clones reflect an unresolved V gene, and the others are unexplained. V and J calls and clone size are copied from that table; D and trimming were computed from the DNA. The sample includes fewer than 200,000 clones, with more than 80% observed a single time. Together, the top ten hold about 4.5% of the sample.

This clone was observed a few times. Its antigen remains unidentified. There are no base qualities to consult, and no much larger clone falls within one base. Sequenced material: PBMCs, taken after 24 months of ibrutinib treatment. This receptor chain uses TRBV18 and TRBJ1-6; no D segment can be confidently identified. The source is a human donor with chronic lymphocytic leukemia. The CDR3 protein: CASSPNLGDSDSPLHF. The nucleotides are TGTGCCAGCTCACCAAACCTTGGGGATTCGGATTCACCCCTCCACTTT.